The 23 T cell receptor beta chains below come from one sample, sequenced in a study of shared clonotypes between healthy human individuals. Profiling relied on immunoSEQ multiplex PCR, and the TCRdb table lists in-frame clones only, not all of them. The repertoire includes some 2.1 million clones, roughly 93% of them detected once, and around 1.7% sits in the top ten. Positively selected for CCR7, the CD45RO-negative cells used as naive CD8 cells excluded terminally differentiated effector memory CD45RA+ cells. Sequenced sample: naive CD8+ T cells from PBMCs. The receptors shown here come from a man younger than 35 in good health. Some clones in this sample may be carry-over from other donors' samples.

The rearrangement uses TRBV14 and TRBJ1-2; 8 bases are a match to TRBD1. The CDR3 sequence is 15 residues long. Germline CDR1 SGHDN, CDR2 FVKESK. The V segment lost 1 base and the J segment 7 bases; nucleotides outside the gene matches: 8. The CDR3 spells CASSQVARGPGGYTF. CDR3 nucleotide sequence: TGTGCCAGCAGCCAAGTAGCCAGGGGGCCCGGTGGCTACACCTTC.

CDR3 in amino acids: CASSLGWGRTNTGELFF. The CDR3 nucleotides are TGTGCCAGCAGCTTGGGGTGGGGCAGGACGAACACCGGGGAGCTGTTTTTT. V is TRBV11-2 and J is TRBJ2-2, with a tentative D call TRBD1 (5 bases). Germline CDR1 and CDR2: SGHAT and FQNNGV. This CDR3 comprises 17 residues. The ends were cut back, 3 bases at V and 0 bases at J, with 14 bases in the middle. The full variable domain, with the rest looked up from reference TRBV11-2 and TRBJ2-2, is EAGVAQSPRYKIIEKRQSVAFWCNPISGHATLYWYQQILGQGPKLLIQFQNNGVVDDSQLPKDRFSAERLKGVDSTLKIQPAKLEDSAVYLCASSLGWGRTNTGELFFGEGSRLTVL.

The chain has TRBV27 and TRBJ2-7; D is possibly TRBD2 (6 bases). This CDR3 contains 15 residues. With 9 bases removed from V and 3 bases from J, the gap between germline ends came to 21 bases. From germline, CDR1 is MNHEY and CDR2 SMNVEV (reference sequence). The chain's CDR3 is CASAPVPAGYYEQYF. CDR3 coding DNA: TGTGCCAGTGCCCCTGTGCCTGCGGGATACTACGAGCAGTACTTC.

This chain uses TRBV14 with TRBJ1-1; D is uncertain. This CDR3 is built from 17 residues. CDR1 SGHDN and CDR2 FVKESK come from the germline V gene. Trimming pared 1 base from V and 0 bases from J, leaving 15 bases between. In DNA form, the CDR3 reads TGTGCCAGCAGCCAAGGGGTGACTACACTGATGAACACTGAAGCTTTCTTT. This translates into CASSQGVTTLMNTEAFF.

This clone was recorded only once. The same CDR3 is also encoded by other DNA sequences in this sample. This chain uses TRBV27 with TRBJ2-1; D may be TRBD1 or TRBD2 (5 bases each). The CDR3 spans 14 residues. Trimming removed 3 bases at V and 6 bases at J, with 12 bases between. The germline V gene has CDR1 MNHEY and CDR2 SMNVEV (reference sequence). This chain's CDR3 is CASSLSRGPNEQFF. The CDR3 DNA follows: TGTGCCAGCAGTTTGTCGAGGGGCCCCAATGAGCAGTTCTTC.

On this clone: The sample has other DNA sequences that encode this CDR3 too. The chain links TRBV9 to TRBJ1-3; D remains ambiguous. Trimming removed 3 bases from V and 1 base from J, with 5 bases in between. CDR1 and CDR2 (germline): SGDLS, YYNGEE. The CDR3 is made up of 13 amino acids. The DNA of the CDR3 is TGTGCCAGCAGCGACCGTTCTGGAAACACCATATATTTT. Translation gives CASSDRSGNTIYF.

The chain uses TRBV7-8 and TRBJ2-2, with D uncertain. Germline CDR1 reads SGHVS; CDR2 reads FQNEAQ. This CDR3 region has 14 residues. Trimming removed 2 bases at V and 2 bases at J, with 6 bases between. The chain's CDR3 is CASSLRPNTGELFF. The CDR3 bases are TGTGCCAGCAGCTTAAGGCCCAACACCGGGGAGCTGTTTTTT.

V is TRBV28 and J is TRBJ1-5; D is possibly TRBD1 (6 bases). The germline V gene encodes CDR1 MDHEN and CDR2 SYDVKM. This CDR3 has 15 residues. V gave up 6 bases and J gave up 7 bases, with 19 bases separating them. The CDR3 region has the DNA TGTGCCAGCAGCCCCGGGGGGGGCGCATGGCAGCCCCAGCATTTT. It translates to CASSPGGGAWQPQHF.

The chain couples TRBV27 to TRBJ2-7; TRBD1 matches 7 bases. The CDR3 extends over 16 amino acids. J was trimmed by 2 bases and V by 5 bases; bases with no gene match: 12. Per germline, CDR1 MNHEY and CDR2 SMNVEV (reference sequence). The CDR3 protein is CASSPSTGEFTYEQYF. DNA for the CDR3: TGTGCCAGCAGTCCATCAACAGGGGAGTTTACCTACGAGCAGTACTTC.

CDR3 sequence (DNA): TGTGCCACCAGCAGGTCCTCGACGAGCCTGAACACCGGGGAGCTGTTTTTT. Protein sequence: CATSRSSTSLNTGELFF. The chain combines TRBV15 with TRBJ2-2, with D unclear. This CDR3 region has 17 residues. Germline CDR1 reads LNHNV; CDR2 reads YYDKDF (reference sequence). The V end lost 3 bases, the J end lost 1 base, and 15 bases lay between the germline ends.

The chain uses TRBV6-5 and TRBJ1-1; perhaps TRBD1 as D (5 bases). Germline loops: CDR1 MNHEY, CDR2 SVGAGI. Trimming shortened V by 6 bases and J by 4 bases, and 18 bases separated the two germline ends. The CDR3 extends over 15 amino acids. The CDR3 loop is CASRDPTGRGTEAFF. CDR3 coding DNA: TGTGCCAGCAGGGACCCTACAGGACGTGGCACTGAAGCTTTCTTT.

The V gene is TRBV19, the J gene TRBJ2-1; 9 bases match TRBD2. CDR1 is LNHDA, CDR2 SQIVND, per germline (reference sequence). The CDR3 contains 15 residues. Trimming took 1 base from V and 12 from J; bases not matched to a gene: 10. CDR3 residues: CASSIGVSGSAGQFF. The CDR3 coding sequence is TGTGCCAGTAGTATAGGCGTTAGCGGGAGTGCGGGGCAGTTCTTC.

V gene TRBV9 combines with J gene TRBJ2-1; a weak D match, TRBD1 (5 bases). Germline V lookup: CDR1 SGDLS, CDR2 YYNGEE. The CDR3 covers 17 residues. V was clipped by 0 bases and J by 4 bases, with 17 bases between them. This chain's CDR3 is CASSVAQGRKVYNEQFF. The CDR3 DNA follows: TGTGCCAGCAGCGTAGCTCAGGGCAGAAAGGTGTACAATGAGCAGTTCTTC.

The chain carries TRBV6-6 and TRBJ1-1; D might be TRBD1 (5 bases). The CDR3 loop spans 11 amino acids. V lost 10 bases to trimming and J lost 1 base, with 7 bases between them. Germline V CDR1 and CDR2: MNHNY, SVGAGI (reference sequence). CDR3 DNA: TGTGCCACGGACACGAACACTGAAGCTTTCTTT. It translates to CATDTNTEAFF.

The J gene is TRBJ2-5, the V gene TRBV29-1, with TRBD1 identical over 7 bases. The end of the DNA aligns better with TRBJ2-7, so the J call may be wrong. Germline loops: CDR1 SQVTM, CDR2 ANQGSEA. The CDR3 sequence is 13 residues long. CDR3 sequence reads: CSAGPGTAYEQYF. For the CDR3, the DNA is TGCAGCGCTGGGCCCGGGACAGCCTACGAGCAGTACTTC.

The V gene is TRBV7-9, the J gene TRBJ2-3, with 8 bases lining up with TRBD2. Germline trimming cut 3 bases from V and 0 bases from J; bases unmatched to any gene: 8. From germline, CDR1 is SEHNR and CDR2 FQNEAQ (reference sequence). The CDR3 loop spans 17 amino acids. The CDR3 loop reads CASSLAAGGLSTDTQYF. For the CDR3, the DNA is TGTGCCAGCAGCTTGGCGGCGGGAGGTCTTAGCACAGATACGCAGTATTTT.

This chain links TRBV19 with TRBJ2-5, with 11 bases matching TRBD2. Per germline, CDR1 LNHDA and CDR2 SQIVND (reference sequence). This CDR3 region has 17 residues. Trimming removed 5 bases from V and 1 base from J; junction bases left unmatched: 9. The DNA of the CDR3 is TGTGCCAGTAGTCCCCGACTAGCGGGATATCCCCAAGAGACCCAGTACTTC. This gives the protein CASSPRLAGYPQETQYF.

The rearrangement joins TRBV2 to TRBJ2-1, with TRBD2 matching 9 bases. CDR1 SNHLY and CDR2 FYNNEI come from the germline V gene. The trim removed 9 bases at V and 10 bases at J, leaving 16 bases unmatched. There are 15 residues in the CDR3. The CDR3 loop reads CASRPSGTLSGEQFF. The CDR3 nucleotides are TGTGCCAGTCGTCCTAGCGGGACCCTATCGGGGGAGCAGTTCTTC.

The V and J genes are TRBV4-1 and TRBJ2-3, with 7 bases that match TRBD2. Germline loops: CDR1 MGHRA, CDR2 YSYEKL. Trimming at V came to 2 bases and at J to 1 base, leaving 3 bases not matched to a gene. This CDR3 has 15 residues. The CDR3 reads CASSQLGGGTDTQYF. The CDR3 DNA reads TGCGCCAGCAGCCAACTGGGGGGGGGCACAGATACGCAGTATTTT.

This chain joins TRBV9 and TRBJ2-5, with 8 bases aligning to TRBD1. V lost 0 bases and J lost 0; bases outside the gene matches: 10. Germline-derived CDR1 and CDR2 are SGDLS and YYNGEE. This CDR3 region has 18 residues. Written as DNA, the CDR3 is TGTGCCAGCAGCGTAGGGGACAGGTGGGCCTTCGACCAAGAGACCCAGTACTTC. Protein product: CASSVGDRWAFDQETQYF.

The rearrangement uses TRBV27 and TRBJ2-3, with D perhaps matching TRBD2 (6 bases). V was shortened by 8 bases and J by 6 bases, with 24 bases between the two germline ends. CDR1 and CDR2 (germline): MNHEY, SMNVEV (reference sequence). The CDR3 is 16 amino acids. The CDR3 is CASAVREWRGTDTQYF. The CDR3 DNA reads TGTGCCAGCGCCGTTCGGGAGTGGCGCGGAACCGATACGCAGTATTTT.

In regard to this clone: This same CDR3 is encoded by further DNA sequences in the sample. This sequence joins TRBV7-9 and TRBJ2-7; D is undetermined. CDR3 length equals 11 residues. V lost 3 bases and J 3 bases, leaving 3 bases between the germline ends. Germline CDR1 is SEHNR and CDR2 is FQNEAQ (reference sequence). CDR3 sequence: CASSFNYEQYF. For the CDR3, the DNA is TGTGCCAGCAGCTTCAACTACGAGCAGTACTTC.

The genes are TRBV2 and TRBJ2-7, with 8 bases fitting TRBD2. Germline CDR1 SNHLY, CDR2 FYNNEI. V lost 7 bases, J lost 3 bases, and 8 bases stayed unmatched. The CDR3 spans 14 residues. CDR3 sequence (DNA): TGTGCCAGCACGGGGGGGGTAATAGTCTACGAGCAGTACTTC. This encodes CASTGGVIVYEQYF.